The 18 T cell receptor beta chains below were found in one sample sequenced in a study of T cell repertoires and Cas9 in healthy adults. Clones were read by immunoSEQ multiplex PCR, and TCRdb kept only the in-frame ones, dropping some. The table includes fewer than 25,000 clones, roughly 89% detected once. What was sequenced was CD4+ effector T cells (CD127+, CD25-, CD137-, CD154-) from PBMCs; culture status not recorded. All receptors derive from a human donor in good health.

The chain joins TRBV5-4 to TRBJ1-1; TRBD1 matches 10 bases. V shed 5 bases, J shed 4 bases, and the junction held 5 bases outside the gene matches. CDR1 is SGHNT and CDR2 is YYREEE in the germline V gene (reference sequence). This CDR3 spans 14 amino acids. CDR3 sequence (DNA): TGTGCCAGCAGGCCACGGACAGGGGGCACTGAAGCTTTCTTT. Protein: CASRPRTGGTEAFF.

The rearrangement links TRBV28 to TRBJ2-5; 8 bases line up with TRBD2. V dropped 5 bases and J dropped 5; count of bases not matched to a gene: 1. The germline V gene has CDR1 MDHEN and CDR2 SYDVKM. The CDR3 runs to 12 residues. The CDR3: CASSTGGETQYF. The DNA of the CDR3 is TGTGCCAGCAGTACGGGGGGGGAGACCCAGTACTTC.

The CDR3 loop reads CASTLRAGRYTF. As DNA, the CDR3 is TGTGCCAGCACCCTCCGAGCAGGGCGCTACACCTTC. The rearrangement links TRBV28 to TRBJ1-2; D possibly corresponds to TRBD1 (5 bases). This CDR3 contains 12 residues. CDR1 MDHEN and CDR2 SYDVKM come from the germline V gene. V was shortened by 7 bases and J by 9 bases, with 15 bases between the two germline ends.

The V gene is TRBV5-4, the J gene TRBJ2-5, with D perhaps assigned TRBD1 or TRBD2 (5 bases each). The CDR3 is 15 amino acids. V was trimmed by 2 bases and J by 5 bases, leaving 16 bases between them. Germline V gene data show CDR1 as SGHNT and CDR2 as YYREEE (reference sequence). The CDR3 DNA reads as TGTGCCAGCAGCTTCCGGGGACCCGCAGCGGAGACCCAGTACTTC. Amino acid sequence: CASSFRGPAAETQYF.

CDR3 in amino acids: CASCYGPGRGHSGANVLTF. DNA for the CDR3: TGTGCCAGCTGTTACGGTCCGGGACGTGGTCACTCTGGGGCCAACGTCCTGACTTTC. The chain is built from TRBV28 and TRBJ2-6, with D perhaps matching TRBD1 or TRBD2 (5 bases each). Trimming pared 8 bases from V and 0 bases from J, leaving 23 bases between. Per the germline V gene, CDR1 is MDHEN and CDR2 is SYDVKM. There are 19 residues in the CDR3.

The chain recombines TRBV5-1 with TRBJ2-3; 8 nucleotides line up with TRBD2. This CDR3 spans 17 amino acids. CDR1 and CDR2 from the germline V gene are SGHRS and YFSETQ. Trimming at V came to 4 bases and at J to 0 bases, leaving 10 bases not matched to a gene. The chain's CDR3 is CASSSLGLADSTDTQYF. DNA for the CDR3: TGCGCCAGCAGCAGCCTTGGACTAGCCGATAGCACAGATACGCAGTATTTT. The full variable domain, rest sourced from reference TRBV5-1 and TRBJ2-3, is KAGVTQTPRYLIKTRGQQVTLSCSPISGHRSVSWYQQTPGQGLQFLFEYFSETQRNKGNFPGRFSGRQFSNSRSEMNVSTLELGDSALYLCASSSLGLADSTDTQYFGPGTRLTVL.

The rearrangement uses TRBV6-1 and TRBJ2-1; D is perhaps TRBD1 (6 bases). V was trimmed by 7 bases and J by 0 bases, leaving 13 bases between them. The CDR3 length is 15 residues. From germline, CDR1 is MNHNS and CDR2 SASEGT. This CDR3 is CASTLRDNSYNEQFF. CDR3 DNA sequence: TGTGCCAGCACCCTAAGGGACAACTCCTACAATGAGCAGTTCTTC.

V and J are TRBV5-1 and TRBJ2-1; 12 bases are shared with TRBD2. Germline V gene data show CDR1 as SGHRS and CDR2 as YFSETQ. This CDR3 region has 17 residues. V was clipped by 4 bases and J by 2 bases; unmatched bases: 7. This CDR3 reads CASSRETSGGTYNEQFF. For the CDR3, the DNA is TGCGCCAGCAGCAGAGAGACTAGCGGGGGAACCTACAATGAGCAGTTCTTC.

The chain uses TRBV5-1 and TRBJ2-3; 8 bases agree with TRBD2. Looked up from germline, CDR1 is SGHRS and CDR2 is YFSETQ. The junction had 9 bases not matched to a gene; V was cut back by 0 bases and J by 3 bases. This CDR3 spans 17 amino acids. CDR3 DNA sequence: TGCGCCAGCAGCTTGGCGGCATCCAGCGGGAGTACAGATACGCAGTATTTT. It encodes CASSLAASSGSTDTQYF.

V usage is TRBV2 and J usage is TRBJ2-2; tentatively, D is TRBD1 (6 bases). Trimming cost V 2 bases and J 3 bases, with 13 bases left between them. CDR3 length: 16 residues. Germline-derived CDR1 and CDR2 are SNHLY and FYNNEI. The CDR3 DNA follows: TGTGCCAGCAGTGAAAGAGCAGGGGCTCACACCGGGGAGCTGTTTTTT. The encoded protein is CASSERAGAHTGELFF.

The CDR3 sequence is CAINGGTNYGYTF. The CDR3 DNA follows: TGTGCCATCAATGGAGGGACTAACTATGGCTACACCTTC. This rearrangement joins TRBV10-3 to TRBJ1-2, with D hard to call. Germline lookup yields CDR1 ENHRY and CDR2 SYGVKD. V lost 7 bases and J lost 0, with 9 bases in between. The CDR3 has 13 residues.

The V and J genes are TRBV2 and TRBJ2-7; D may be TRBD1 (6 bases). The CDR3 contains 15 residues. Germline V CDR1 and CDR2: SNHLY, FYNNEI. Trimming shortened V by 7 bases and J by 5 bases, and 21 bases separated the two germline ends. CDR3 bases: TGTGCCAGCACCCAGGGGTTGGGACAATCCCACGAGCAGTACTTC. It is translated as CASTQGLGQSHEQYF. The full variable domain, rest sourced from reference TRBV2 and TRBJ2-7, is EPEVTQTPSHQVTQMGQEVILRCVPISNHLYFYWYRQILGQKVEFLVSFYNNEISEKSEIFDDQFSVERPDGSNFTLKIRSTKLEDSAMYFCASTQGLGQSHEQYFGPGTRLTVT.

The CDR3 DNA follows: TGTGCCAGCATCACCAGGAACTTGAACACTGAAGCTTTCTTT. As protein: CASITRNLNTEAFF. The rearrangement links TRBV6-5 to TRBJ1-1; D ambiguous. The germline V and J ends were trimmed by 7 bases and 0 bases, with 12 bases remaining between them. This CDR3 contains 14 residues. Germline V gene data show CDR1 as MNHEY and CDR2 as SVGAGI.

The genes are TRBV5-1 and TRBJ2-2; D is perhaps TRBD1 (6 bases). V was cut by 0 bases and J by 6 bases, with 12 bases left in between. The germline CDR1 and CDR2 sequences are SGHRS and YFSETQ. CDR3 length: 15 residues. The CDR3 coding sequence is TGCGCCAGCAGCTTGGTTCCGGGACACCCCGGGGAGCTGTTTTTT. It codes for CASSLVPGHPGELFF.

This chain links TRBV2 with TRBJ1-5; no clear D gene. There are 14 residues in the CDR3. V gave up 3 bases and J gave up 7 bases, with 13 bases separating them. Germline V CDR1 and CDR2: SNHLY, FYNNEI. CDR3 residues: CASSELALRQPQHF. As DNA, the CDR3 is TGTGCCAGCAGTGAGTTAGCATTGCGGCAGCCCCAGCATTTT.

This clone is a singleton in its sample. The chain combines TRBV28 with TRBJ1-1; D is possibly TRBD1 (5 bases). The V end was cut by 2 bases, the J end by 8 bases, with 9 bases between. Germline loops: CDR1 MDHEN, CDR2 SYDVKM. The CDR3 covers 12 residues. The CDR3 spells CASSLGGWEAFF. The CDR3 coding sequence is TGTGCCAGCAGTTTAGGGGGGTGGGAAGCTTTCTTT.

The V and J genes are TRBV4-3 and TRBJ1-2, with unresolved D. Per the germline V gene, CDR1 is LGHNA and CDR2 is YSLEER. The CDR3 is 15 amino acids. The V end lost 0 bases, the J end lost 8 bases, and 16 bases lay between the germline ends. The CDR3 DNA reads as TGCGCCAGCAGCCAAGATCTTGCAGGACCTGGGGGCTACACCTTC. Translating gives CASSQDLAGPGGYTF.

This clone was found once. This chain joins TRBV7-8 and TRBJ2-5; D is ambiguous. Germline V gene lookup returns CDR1 SGHVS and CDR2 FQNEAQ. V lost 1 base and J lost 6, with 0 bases in between. The CDR3 is 10 amino acids. CDR3 in DNA: TGTGCCAGCAGCTTAGAGACCCAGTACTTC. It yields the protein CASSLETQYF.